Given below is one T cell receptor (beta chain) in context. This receptor's antigen is unknown. No clone much larger than this one lies a single base away; base qualities are absent. This entry belongs to a study of graft-versus-host responses after intestinal transplantation (TCRdb year 2021). Regarding the study in general: Recipients received multivisceral, liver-intestinal, or isolated intestinal transplants. Every recipient was given anti-thymocyte globulin induction, followed by around three years of maintenance tacrolimus and steroids. After intestinal transplantation, graft-versus-host and host-versus-graft alloreactive T cell clones were followed in the graft, circulation and bone marrow using bulk TCR-beta CDR3 sequencing. Alloreactive clones were identified by sequencing pre-transplant mixed lymphocyte reaction products and comparing these products with unstimulated pre-transplant donor and recipient T cells. A cohort of more than 20 intestinal transplant recipients, including one retransplant, was enrolled, and a few patients lacking pretransplant specimens were excluded. A peak of at least 4% donor T cells among recipient peripheral blood mononuclear cells was the definition used for donor T cell macrochimerism. Samples from a few later patients were sequenced in-house on an Illumina MiSeq with MiXCR processing rather than by the commercial service. The paper's findings and limits, for the study overall: Early after transplant, declines in HvG clones were associated with peak levels of circulating GvH clones. In patients with donor T cell macrochimerism, the allografts had high GvH to HvG T cell clonal ratios. The conclusions were limited by the relatively low number and heterogeneity of the intestinal transplant patients. GvH clones were detected in recipient bone marrow, and some appeared earlier in ileal mucosa or blood, consistent with an intestinal mucosal origin.

The time point label on this specimen signifies: cells obtained before transplantation from donor or recipient. CD3+CD4+ and CD3+CD8+ populations were FACS-sorted from unstimulated pre-transplant donor and recipient cells taken from spleen or lymph nodes. The method behind the library was the immunoSEQ multiplex PCR assay. For most patients, genomic DNA was isolated with the Qiagen DNeasy Blood and Tissue Kit and shipped frozen to Adaptive Biotechnologies for TCR sequencing. For most patients, genomic DNA was subjected to high-throughput TCR-beta CDR3 sequencing by Adaptive Biotechnologies. On the authors' methods: Adaptive's ImmunoSEQ software was the source of the TCR sequencing data for 18 patients, while a few other patients were processed with MiXCR and VDJtools. CD4 versus CD8 sorting errors were corrected by removing sequences found in both subsets at a frequency ratio below 5:1. CDR3 nucleotide sequences shared between donor and recipient were removed because the origin of such sequences could not be assigned. To count as alloreactive, a clone needed at least 2-fold expansion over unstimulated cells and a minimum CFSE-low frequency of 0.002% (template counts) or 0.001% (read counts). Clones detected in sequenced pre-transplant spleen, lymph node, or MLR CFSE-low populations of the donor or recipient were defined as mappable. The cumulative frequency of alloreactive clones was calculated as a percentage of all sequences, weighted by copy number. TCRdb retrieved this table from immuneACCESS and kept in-frame rearrangements only. Not all clones are present; in checked studies, unresolved V genes account for under half, and no reason is known for the remainder. Clonal size and the V and J genes are those of that table, whereas D and trimming came from the DNA. Across this sample there are tens of thousands of clones, with 80% to 85% seen only once. About 18% of the sample is taken by the ten largest.

Taken from the germline V gene, the CDR1 and CDR2 loops are MDHEN and SYDVKM. Inclusive of the bounding cysteine and phenylalanine, the CDR3 is 14 residues long. The read is trimmed to its CDR3 DNA, 42 bases read in frame from base 1. V loses 3 bases of germline sequence and J loses 3 bases, and the interval between the two ends is 12 bases. The chain uses TRBV28 and TRBJ2-7, with TRBD1 perhaps the D gene, on 5 matching bases. This sequence was found in a human donor who received an intestinal transplant. Here the sequenced sample was unstimulated CD8+ T cells sorted from spleen or lymph node cells, taken before intestinal transplant. CDR3 region: CASSFDLQGYEQYF. The DNA is as follows: TGTGCCAGCAGTTTTGATTTGCAGGGCTACGAGCAGTACTTC.